Reported below is one T cell receptor (beta chain). Its matching antigen is unknown. These data are taken from a study of a mutant IDH1 vaccine in newly diagnosed glioma. Background on the study: The first vaccination came 4-6 weeks after radiotherapy alone, or with temozolomide cycles. It was radiotherapy, temozolomide, or both that patients received previously, with most receiving both. At week 47 came visit V13, while visit V12 had come at week 35.

Repertoires were generated with immunoSEQ multiplex PCR, while TCRdb's copy carries only in-frame clones and drops some. The data hold approximately 84,000 clones, with 81% observed a single time. Time point defined: week 47, end of study. One vaccine dose held 300 ug of mutant IDH1 20-mer peptide and came with topical imiquimod. This CDR3 has 14 residues. V was cut by 2 bases and J by 1 base, with 8 bases left in between. In germline, CDR1 is MNHEY, CDR2 SVGAGI. The TCR originated in a man in his forties with glioma. This chain links TRBV6-5 with TRBJ1-1; maybe TRBD1 (5 bases). The sequenced sample was PBMCs, obtained from a glioma patient whose treatment included an IDH1 peptide vaccine. CDR3 region: CASSYQGQNTEAFF. In DNA form, the CDR3 reads TGTGCCAGCAGTTACCAGGGCCAGAACACTGAAGCTTTCTTT.